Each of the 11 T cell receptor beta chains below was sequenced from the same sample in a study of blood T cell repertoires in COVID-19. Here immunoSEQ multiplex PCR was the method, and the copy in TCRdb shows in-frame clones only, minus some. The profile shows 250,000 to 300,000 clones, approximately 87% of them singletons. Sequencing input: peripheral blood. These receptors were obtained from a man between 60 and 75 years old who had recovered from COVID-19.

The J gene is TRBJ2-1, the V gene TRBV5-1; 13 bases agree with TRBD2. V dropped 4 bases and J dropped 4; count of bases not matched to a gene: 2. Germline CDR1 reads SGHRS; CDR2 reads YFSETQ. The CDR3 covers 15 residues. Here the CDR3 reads CASSELAGGYNEQFF. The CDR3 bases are TGCGCCAGCAGCGAACTAGCGGGAGGGTACAATGAGCAGTTCTTC.

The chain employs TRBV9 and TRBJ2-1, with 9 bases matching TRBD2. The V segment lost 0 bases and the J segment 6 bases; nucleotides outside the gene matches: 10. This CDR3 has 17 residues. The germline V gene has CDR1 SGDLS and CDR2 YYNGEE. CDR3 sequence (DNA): TGTGCCAGCAGCGTAGGCGGGAGGGCCGGGACGGGCAATGAGCAGTTCTTC. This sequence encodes CASSVGGRAGTGNEQFF.

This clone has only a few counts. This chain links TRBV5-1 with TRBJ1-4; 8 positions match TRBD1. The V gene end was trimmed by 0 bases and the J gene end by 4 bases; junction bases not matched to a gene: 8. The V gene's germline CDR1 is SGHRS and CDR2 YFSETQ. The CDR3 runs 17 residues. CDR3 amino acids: CASSLGDRPSSNEKLFF. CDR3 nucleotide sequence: TGCGCCAGCAGCTTGGGGGACAGGCCTTCCAGTAATGAAAAACTGTTTTTT.

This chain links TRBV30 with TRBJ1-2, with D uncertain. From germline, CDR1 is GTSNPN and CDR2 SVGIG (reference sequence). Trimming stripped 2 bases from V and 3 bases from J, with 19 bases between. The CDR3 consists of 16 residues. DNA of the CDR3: TGTGCCTGGAGTCGTACAGTCATGAAAATTGACTATGGCTACACCTTC. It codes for CAWSRTVMKIDYGYTF.

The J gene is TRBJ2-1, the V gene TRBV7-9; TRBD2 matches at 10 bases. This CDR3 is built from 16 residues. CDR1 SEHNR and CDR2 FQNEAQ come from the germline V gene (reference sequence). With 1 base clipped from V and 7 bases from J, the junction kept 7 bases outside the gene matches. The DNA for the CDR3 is TGTGCCAGCAGCTTAGTCGGAGCGGGGGGGAGGAATGAGCAGTTCTTC. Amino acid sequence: CASSLVGAGGRNEQFF.

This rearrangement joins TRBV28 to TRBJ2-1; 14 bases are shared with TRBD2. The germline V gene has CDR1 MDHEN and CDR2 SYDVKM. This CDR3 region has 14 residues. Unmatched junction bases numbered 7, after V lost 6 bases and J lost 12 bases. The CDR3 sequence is CASRETSGGAGQFF. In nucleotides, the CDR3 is TGTGCCAGCAGGGAGACTAGCGGGGGGGCCGGGCAGTTCTTC. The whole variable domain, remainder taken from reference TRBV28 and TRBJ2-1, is DVKVTQSSRYLVKRTGEKVFLECVQDMDHENMFWYRQDPGLGLRLIYFSYDVKMKEKGDIPEGYSVSREKKERFSLILESASTNQTSMYLCASRETSGGAGQFFGPGTRLTVL.

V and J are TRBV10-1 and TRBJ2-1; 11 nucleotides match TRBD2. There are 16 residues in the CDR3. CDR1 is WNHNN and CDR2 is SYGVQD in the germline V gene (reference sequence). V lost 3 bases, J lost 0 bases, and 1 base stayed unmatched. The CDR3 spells CASSETSGSSYNEQFF. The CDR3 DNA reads TGCGCCAGCAGTGAAACTAGCGGGAGCTCCTACAATGAGCAGTTCTTC.

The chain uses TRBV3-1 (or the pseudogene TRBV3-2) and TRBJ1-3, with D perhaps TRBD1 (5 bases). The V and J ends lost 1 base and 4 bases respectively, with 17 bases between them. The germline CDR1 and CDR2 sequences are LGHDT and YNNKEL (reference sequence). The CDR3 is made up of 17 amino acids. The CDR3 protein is CASSQVHLTGLGNTIYF. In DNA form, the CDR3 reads TGTGCCAGCAGCCAAGTCCATTTAACAGGCCTCGGAAACACCATATATTTT.

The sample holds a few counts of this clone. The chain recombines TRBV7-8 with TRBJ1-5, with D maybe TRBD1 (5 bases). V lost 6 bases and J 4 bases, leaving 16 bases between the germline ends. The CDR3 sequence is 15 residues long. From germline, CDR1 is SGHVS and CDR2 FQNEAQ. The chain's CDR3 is CASRPDSQVNQPQHF. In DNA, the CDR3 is TGTGCCAGCAGACCCGACAGTCAGGTTAATCAGCCCCAGCATTTT.

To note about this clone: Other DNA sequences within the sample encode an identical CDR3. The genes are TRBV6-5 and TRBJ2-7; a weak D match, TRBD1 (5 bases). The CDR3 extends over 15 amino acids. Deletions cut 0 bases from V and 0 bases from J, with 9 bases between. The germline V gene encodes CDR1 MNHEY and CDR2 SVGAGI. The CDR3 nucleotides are TGTGCCAGCAGTTACTCGGCAGGGTCCTCCTACGAGCAGTACTTC. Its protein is CASSYSAGSSYEQYF.

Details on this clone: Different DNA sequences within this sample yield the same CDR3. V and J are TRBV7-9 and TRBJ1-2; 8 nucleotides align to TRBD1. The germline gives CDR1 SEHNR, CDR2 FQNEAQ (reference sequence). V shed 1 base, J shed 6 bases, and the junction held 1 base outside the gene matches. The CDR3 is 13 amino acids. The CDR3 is CASSLGQGNGYTF. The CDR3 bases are TGTGCCAGCAGCTTAGGACAGGGGAATGGCTACACCTTC. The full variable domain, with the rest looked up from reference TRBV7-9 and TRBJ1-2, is DTGVSQNPRHKITKRGQNVTFRCDPISEHNRLYWYRQTLGQGPEFLTYFQNEAQLEKSRLLSDRFSAERPKGSFSTLEIQRTEQGDSAMYLCASSLGQGNGYTFGSGTRLTVV.